Listed below are T cell receptor beta chains from one sample, sequenced in a study of control samples from healthy donors and cancer patients. Using immunoSEQ multiplex PCR, the repertoire was profiled, and TCRdb retains in-frame clones only, with some absent. The sample lists 10,000 to 15,000 clones, 88% occurring once. Sequences were obtained from formalin-fixed, paraffin-embedded tissue. Receptor source: a male donor with melanoma. Each CDR3 is given with its conserved first and last residue. A D gene is named only where the DNA matches it firmly. A clone size is listed for some rows: how often the clone was seen (once, few, many), or a class if it is expanded.

>TRBV6-5|TRBJ2-1|NA|NA
CASSSEGRILDEQFF
TGTGCCAGCAGTTCCGAGGGGAGGATACTAGATGAGCAGTTCTTC
>TRBV12-5|TRBJ1-1|few|NA
CASGYRGRNTEAFF
TGTGCTAGTGGTTACCGAGGGAGGAACACTGAAGCTTTCTTT
>TRBV7-7|TRBJ2-2|NA|TRBD1
CASSLDLGTGIAGELFF
TGTGCTAGCAGCTTAGATCTCGGGACAGGGATAGCCGGGGAGCTGTTTTTT
>TRBV11-1|TRBJ1-5|once|NA
CASSPTGEGNQPQHF
TGTGCCAGCAGCCCGACGGGGGAAGGCAATCAGCCCCAGCATTTT
>TRBV9|TRBJ1-2|NA|NA
CASSVKSRDGYTF
TGTGCCAGCAGCGTAAAGTCCAGGGACGGCTACACCTTC
>TRBV6-4|TRBJ2-2|NA|TRBD1
CASSDSIQGAIGELFF
TGTGCCAGCAGTGACTCGATACAGGGGGCGATCGGGGAGCTGTTTTTT
>TRBV20-1|TRBJ2-1|NA|TRBD1
CSASKSTGGEHEQFF
TGCAGTGCTAGTAAATCGACAGGGGGCGAGCATGAGCAGTTCTTC
>TRBV19|TRBJ1-6|NA|TRBD1
CASSTGTGRPSPLHF
TGTGCCAGTAGTACGGGGACAGGACGTCCTTCACCCCTCCACTTT
>TRBV6-1|TRBJ2-3|NA|TRBD2
CASSGGRLAGVTDTQYF
TGTGCCAGCAGTGGGGGGCGACTAGCGGGGGTCACAGATACGCAGTATTTT
>TRBV6-5|TRBJ1-4|NA|NA
CASSRRNEKLFF
TGTGCCAGCAGTCGCAGAAATGAAAAACTGTTTTTT
>TRBV5-1|TRBJ1-2|NA|TRBD1
CASSLTTGVEGYTF
TGCGCCAGCAGCCTCACGACAGGGGTGGAAGGCTACACCTTC
>TRBV7-9|TRBJ2-1|NA|TRBD2
CASSPPGLAGSTNNEQFF
TGTGCCAGCAGCCCCCCCGGACTAGCGGGATCAACAAACAATGAGCAGTTCTTC
>TRBV5-6|TRBJ1-2|NA|TRBD1
CASTTDRTYNYGYTF
TGTGCCAGCACCACGGACAGGACCTATAACTATGGCTACACCTTC
>TRBV25-1|TRBJ1-2|NA|TRBD1
CASSDPRQGAQDGYTF
TGTGCCAGCAGTGACCCTCGACAGGGGGCGCAGGATGGCTACACCTTC
>TRBV27|TRBJ2-7|NA|NA
CASSLGQGNAEQYF
TGTGCCAGCAGTTTAGGGCAGGGTAACGCCGAGCAGTACTTC
>TRBV10-3|TRBJ2-7|NA|NA
CAITRTEPSYEQYF
TGTGCCATCACCCGTACGGAACCCTCCTACGAGCAGTACTTC
>TRBV19|TRBJ2-3|NA|TRBD2
CASSLILAGVIADTQYF
TGTGCCAGTAGCCTCATATTAGCGGGAGTTATCGCAGATACGCAGTATTTT
>TRBV5-1|TRBJ2-1|once|TRBD2
CASSPPTSGKASNEQFF
TGCGCCAGCAGCCCCCCAACTAGCGGGAAGGCCTCGAATGAGCAGTTCTTC
>TRBV2|TRBJ1-1|NA|NA
CASRQYEAFF
TGTGCCAGCAGACAATATGAAGCTTTCTTT
>TRBV11-3|TRBJ2-1|NA|NA
CASSQMMRPEQFF
TGTGCCAGCAGCCAAATGATGAGGCCTGAGCAGTTCTTC
>TRBV14|TRBJ2-1|few|NA
CASSQEPRKGGQQFF
TGTGCCAGCAGCCAAGAGCCAAGAAAGGGAGGTCAGCAGTTCTTC
>TRBV6-1|TRBJ2-3|NA|NA
CASSEAAPGTQYF
TGTGCCAGCAGTGAAGCCGCCCCGGGTACGCAGTATTTT
>TRBV3-1/TRBV3-2|TRBJ1-2|NA|NA
CASSQAIGNYGYTF
TGTGCCAGCAGCCAAGCGATAGGGAACTATGGCTACACCTTC
>TRBV5-6|TRBJ2-6|NA|NA
CASSWGPTGANVLTF
TGTGCCAGCAGCTGGGGACCGACTGGGGCCAACGTCCTGACTTTC
>TRBV6-5|TRBJ1-1|NA|NA
CASSYSVNTEAFF
TGTGCCAGCAGTTACTCGGTGAACACTGAAGCTTTCTTT
>TRBV9|TRBJ1-6|NA|TRBD1
CASRRTGGSNSPLHF
TGTGCCAGCAGAAGGACAGGGGGTAGCAATTCACCCCTCCACTTT
>TRBV7-9|TRBJ1-2|NA|TRBD1
CASSPGGAEGYTF
TGTGCCAGCAGCCCAGGGGGCGCGGAGGGCTACACCTTC
>TRBV5-1|TRBJ2-1|NA|TRBD2
CASSPGTSGLNEQFF
TGCGCCAGCAGCCCCGGGACTAGCGGTTTGAATGAGCAGTTCTTC
>TRBV4-2|TRBJ2-7|NA|TRBD1
CASSQDGGQGLYYEQYF
TGTGCCAGCAGCCAAGATGGAGGACAGGGGCTTTACTACGAGCAGTACTTC
>TRBV18|TRBJ2-1|NA|TRBD1
CASSPQTGAPFNEQFF
TGTGCCAGCTCACCTCAGACAGGGGCCCCCTTCAATGAGCAGTTCTTC
>TRBV18|TRBJ2-1|NA|TRBD2
CASSRRASGDNEQFF
TGTGCCAGCTCACGTCGGGCAAGCGGGGACAATGAGCAGTTCTTC
>TRBV9|TRBJ1-3|NA|NA
CASSVDRTASGNTIYF
TGTGCCAGCAGCGTAGATAGGACAGCCTCTGGAAACACCATATATTTT
>TRBV9|TRBJ2-1|NA|NA
CASSVGATTYNEQFF
TGTGCCAGCAGCGTTGGGGCAACCACCTACAATGAGCAGTTCTTC
>TRBV6-5|TRBJ2-1|NA|TRBD2
CASSRLAGANEQFF
TGTGCCAGCAGTAGACTAGCGGGAGCCAATGAGCAGTTCTTC
>TRBV7-6|TRBJ2-7|NA|NA
CASSSRLDSSYEQYF
TGTGCCAGCAGCTCACGCTTAGACAGCTCCTACGAGCAGTACTTC
>TRBV11-3|TRBJ2-1|NA|TRBD2
CASSSREGPYNEQFF
TGTGCCAGCAGCTCCCGGGAGGGCCCCTACAATGAGCAGTTCTTC
>TRBV7-9|TRBJ2-5|NA|NA
CASRGTGPETQYF
TGTGCCAGCAGAGGAACAGGTCCGGAGACCCAGTACTTC
>TRBV5-6|TRBJ1-2|NA|TRBD1
CASSQKTGYVYGYTF
TGTGCCAGCAGTCAAAAGACAGGGTATGTCTATGGCTACACCTTC
>TRBV27|TRBJ1-1|NA|TRBD1
CASSRATGINTEAFF
TGTGCCAGCAGTCGGGCGACAGGGATAAACACTGAAGCTTTCTTT
>TRBV2|TRBJ2-5|NA|TRBD2
CASSENVAGGQETQYF
TGTGCCAGCAGTGAAAACGTAGCGGGAGGGCAAGAGACCCAGTACTTC
>TRBV20-1|TRBJ2-7|NA|NA
CSASLGDEQYF
TGCAGTGCTAGCCTAGGGGACGAGCAGTACTTC
>TRBV4-3|TRBJ2-5|NA|TRBD1
CASSLGTGWTETQYF
TGCGCCAGCAGCCTTGGGACAGGGTGGACAGAGACCCAGTACTTC
>TRBV27|TRBJ2-3|NA|NA
CASSLLQGATDTQYF
TGTGCCAGCAGTTTATTGCAGGGCGCCACAGATACGCAGTATTTT
>TRBV19|TRBJ2-4|NA|NA
CASSIESLGLAKNIQYF
TGTGCCAGTAGTATAGAAAGCCTCGGACTAGCCAAAAACATTCAGTACTTC
>TRBV5-1|TRBJ1-5|NA|NA
CASSPGRRTSNQPQHF
TGCGCCAGCAGTCCCGGACGGAGAACTAGCAATCAGCCCCAGCATTTT